These 3 T cell receptor beta chains share one sample of origin, sequenced in a study of cytomegalovirus exposure and HLA in healthy donors. 13 Jbeta primers and 60 Vbeta primers were used for the PCR. Assay: immunoSEQ multiplex PCR; the TCRdb copy retains only in-frame clones and omits some. The repertoire has about 170,000 clones, roughly 67% of them found once; the top ten carry approximately 5.4%. The specimen was PBMCs. All receptors come from a woman younger than 35 in good health and CMV-seropositive.

The chain combines TRBV9 with TRBJ1-3; a weak D match, TRBD1 (6 bases). V shed 4 bases and J shed 0 bases, with 14 bases lying between them. CDR3 length equals 16 residues. CDR1 and CDR2 from the germline V gene are SGDLS and YYNGEE. CDR3 amino acids: CASSIQGRSSGNTIYF. In DNA, the CDR3 is TGTGCCAGCAGCATACAGGGACGGTCCTCTGGAAACACCATATATTTT.

This clone has only one observation. This chain connects TRBV4-3 to TRBJ2-2; 8 positions agree with TRBD2. Germline V CDR1 and CDR2: LGHNA, YSLEER. This CDR3 is built from 16 residues. The J segment lost 0 bases and the V segment lost 1 base, leaving 1 base of the junction unmatched. Written as DNA, the CDR3 is TGCGCCAGCAGCCAAGGAGCGGGGGCGAACACCGGGGAGCTGTTTTTT. As protein: CASSQGAGANTGELFF.

This clone showed up just a few times. The V gene is TRBV27, the J gene TRBJ2-1; the D gene is possibly TRBD2 (5 bases). There are 15 residues in the CDR3. Germline CDR1 MNHEY, CDR2 SMNVEV (reference sequence). V lost 4 bases, J lost 2 bases, and 12 bases lay in between. The CDR3 reads CASSSLRRTYNEQFF. The CDR3 bases are TGTGCCAGCAGTTCACTCAGGAGGACCTACAATGAGCAGTTCTTC.